Shown below are 17 T cell receptor beta chains from a single sample sequenced in a study of blood T cell repertoires in COVID-19. Sequenced by immunoSEQ multiplex PCR; TCRdb stores in-frame clones only, minus some. The table lists tens of thousands of clones, under 70% of them singletons, with about 9% in the top ten. The material sequenced was peripheral blood. The receptors stem from an older woman with acute or convalescent COVID-19.

This clone appeared a single time. The chain uses TRBV7-3 and TRBJ2-3, with D perhaps matching TRBD2 (7 bases). The CDR3 is 16 amino acids. V gave up 0 bases and J gave up 5 bases, with 15 bases separating them. The germline CDR1 and CDR2 sequences are SGHTA and FQGTGA. The CDR3 loop reads CASSLTRSGGQDTQYF. CDR3 in DNA: TGTGCCAGCAGCTTAACGAGGTCGGGGGGCCAAGATACGCAGTATTTT.

This chain connects TRBV4-1 to TRBJ1-1; D gene unclear. The V end was cut by 2 bases, the J end by 3 bases, with 7 bases between. This CDR3 is 13 amino acids long. CDR1 and CDR2 (germline): MGHRA, YSYEKL. The CDR3 region is CASSQSRYTEAFF. CDR3 sequence (DNA): TGCGCCAGCAGCCAATCCAGGTACACTGAAGCTTTCTTT.

This chain connects TRBV11-2 to TRBJ2-7; maybe TRBD1 (5 bases). The CDR3 contains 16 residues. Trimming pared 1 base from V and 2 bases from J, leaving 15 bases between. Germline V CDR1 and CDR2: SGHAT, FQNNGV. The CDR3 coding sequence is TGTGCCAGCAGCTTAGGGGCAGGGATGGTAGCCTACGAGCAGTACTTC. Translation: CASSLGAGMVAYEQYF.

The chain employs TRBV6-5 and TRBJ2-7, with a tentative D call TRBD1 (5 bases). The germline gives CDR1 MNHEY, CDR2 SVGAGI. This CDR3 is built from 15 residues. V was trimmed by 2 bases and J by 5 bases, leaving 16 bases between them. The CDR3, as DNA: TGTGCCAGCAGTTACGCAAGGTCCCAGGGTCACGAGCAGTACTTC. Its protein is CASSYARSQGHEQYF.

The count of this clone is one. The CDR3 nucleotides are TGTGCCAGCTCACCGTTGGGGGGCACTGAAGCTTTCTTT. Its protein is CASSPLGGTEAFF. The chain is built from TRBV18 and TRBJ1-1; D may be TRBD1 (5 bases). This CDR3 has 13 amino acids. V lost 3 bases and J lost 4, with 9 bases in between. Germline V gene lookup returns CDR1 KGHSH and CDR2 LQKENI.

This clone was detected only a few times. The chain combines TRBV7-8 with TRBJ1-2, with 8 nucleotides matching TRBD1. Germline lookup yields CDR1 SGHVS and CDR2 FQNEAQ. V trimming: 2 bases; J trimming: 5 bases; junction bases outside the gene matches: 13. The CDR3 has 17 residues. The CDR3 sequence is CASSLRALDRGGYGYTF. CDR3 sequence (DNA): TGTGCCAGCAGCTTAAGGGCCTTAGACAGGGGTGGATATGGCTACACCTTC.

This clone was recorded once. One junction end disagrees with the germline gene, perhaps due to a read error. DNA of the CDR3: TGTGCCAGTAGTCTAGACAGGGTCCTTAACACTGAAGCTTTCTTT. Translation gives CASSLDRVLNTEAFF. The chain uses TRBV19 and TRBJ1-1; 7 bases are a match to TRBD1. Germline V gives CDR1 LNHDA, CDR2 SQIVND (reference sequence). The CDR3 runs to 15 residues.

J is TRBJ2-5 and V is TRBV15; 11 bases fit TRBD2. The CDR3 is made up of 17 amino acids. CDR1 and CDR2 from the germline V gene are LNHNV and YYDKDF (reference sequence). The V and J ends lost 1 base and 1 base, in that order; junction bases with no gene match: 5. The CDR3 coding sequence is TGTGCCACCAGCAGAGTTCCTAGCGGGGGGCCCCAAGAGACCCAGTACTTC. This encodes CATSRVPSGGPQETQYF.

The chain uses TRBV6-5 and TRBJ2-5; 9 nucleotides match TRBD1. Germline trimming cut 9 bases from V and 4 bases from J; bases unmatched to any gene: 6. The CDR3 runs to 13 residues. Germline values: CDR1 MNHEY, CDR2 SVGAGI. The CDR3 DNA follows: TGTGCCAGTGGACAGGGGCGGCGAGAGACCCAGTACTTC. It is translated as CASGQGRRETQYF.

The CDR3 DNA is TGTGCCAGCAGCTTTACAAGTTCCACCGGGGAGCTGTTTTTT. Residues: CASSFTSSTGELFF. This rearrangement joins TRBV5-5 to TRBJ2-2; D ambiguous. Trimming cost V 2 bases and J 4 bases, with 9 bases left between them. The CDR3 has 14 residues. Germline lookup yields CDR1 SGHKS and CDR2 YYEKEE (reference sequence). Based on the CDR3 plus reference TRBV5-5 and TRBJ2-2, the full variable domain is DAGVTQSPTHLIKTRGQQVTLRCSPISGHKSVSWYQQVLGQGPQFIFQYYEKEERGRGNFPDRFSARQFPNYSSELNVNALLLGDSALYLCASSFTSSTGELFFGEGSRLTVL.

This rearrangement joins TRBV4-2 to TRBJ1-6, with 9 bases identical to TRBD1. The germline CDR1 and CDR2 sequences are LGHNA and YNFKEQ. The CDR3 length is 18 residues. The junction had 7 bases not matched to a gene; V was cut back by 0 bases and J by 4 bases. This CDR3 is CASSQDPQTGGYNSPLHF. The CDR3 coding sequence is TGTGCCAGCAGCCAAGATCCCCAGACAGGGGGATATAATTCACCCCTCCACTTT.

The V and J genes are TRBV11-1 and TRBJ1-2; 9 nucleotides agree with TRBD1. V was pared by 5 bases and J by 7 bases, with 5 bases of the junction left unmatched. This CDR3 comprises 13 residues. Germline V gene sequence: CDR1 SGHAT, CDR2 FQDESV (reference sequence). Here the CDR3 DNA reads TGTGCCAGCAGCCTACAGGGGGCCGGTGGCTACACCTTC. It translates to CASSLQGAGGYTF.

This rearrangement joins TRBV7-9 to TRBJ1-1; D unresolved. V lost 8 bases, J lost 5 bases, and 12 bases lay in between. The CDR3 is 12 amino acids. Germline CDR1 and CDR2: SEHNR and FQNEAQ (reference sequence). CDR3 DNA sequence: TGTGCCAGCCGCTACCTCAGGACTGAAGCTTTCTTT. Amino acids: CASRYLRTEAFF.

The J gene is TRBJ2-4, the V gene TRBV11-1; D possibly corresponds to TRBD2 (5 bases). Germline V gene lookup returns CDR1 SGHAT and CDR2 FQDESV (reference sequence). This CDR3 has 15 amino acids. The V and J ends lost 5 bases and 2 bases respectively, with 13 bases between them. The CDR3, as DNA: TGTGCCAGCAGCGCCCCGGGATCTTCCAAAAACATTCAGTACTTC. Encoded protein: CASSAPGSSKNIQYF.

In DNA form, the CDR3 reads TGTGCCAGCAGCTTACAGTTCTACGAGCAGTACTTC. It yields the protein CASSLQFYEQYF. The V gene is TRBV11-2, the J gene TRBJ2-7; D is uncertain. CDR1 SGHAT and CDR2 FQNNGV come from the germline V gene. The CDR3 totals 12 residues. Trimming removed 2 bases at V and 3 bases at J, with 5 bases between.

The V call is TRBV6-5, the J call TRBJ1-2; TRBD1 is a possible D gene (6 bases). V was pared by 5 bases and J by 6 bases, with 19 bases between. The CDR3 has 15 residues. Germline V CDR1 and CDR2: MNHEY, SVGAGI. This CDR3 is CASSTQGSRRNGYTF. The CDR3 DNA reads TGTGCCAGCAGTACCCAGGGGTCCCGACGGAATGGCTACACCTTC.

The V gene is TRBV7-2, the J gene TRBJ2-7, with D uncertain. Trimming removed 3 bases from V and 5 bases from J, with 11 bases in between. Germline V gene data show CDR1 as SGHTA and CDR2 as FQGNSA. There are 13 residues in the CDR3. The CDR3 spells CASSLGRLDEQYF. CDR3 nucleotide sequence: TGTGCCAGCAGCTTGGGCAGGCTGGACGAGCAGTACTTC.